This is a list of T cell receptor beta chains from one sample in a study of OX40 agonist ivuxolimab in advanced cancers. Sequencing was performed with immunoSEQ multiplex PCR; in TCRdb, only in-frame clones are kept and a portion is missing. The sample includes 20,000 to 25,000 clones, 88% of them seen just once. The source was CD4+ or CD8+ T cells sorted from blood, collected in a trial of the OX40 agonist ivuxolimab. Every receptor here comes from an adult with an advanced solid tumor such as melanoma, head and neck, liver or kidney cancer. Each CDR3 is given with its conserved first and last residue. A D gene is named only where the DNA matches it firmly. Some rows mark clone size as missing; the rest say once, few, many or name a class of expanded clone.

d_gene,j_gene,v_gene,abundance,CDR3aa,CDR3nt
NA,TRBJ2-7,TRBV9,NA,CASSVGPDSYEQYF,TGTGCCAGCAGCGTAGGTCCGGATTCCTACGAGCAGTACTTC
NA,TRBJ2-1,TRBV7-2,NA,CATSTQGIGGEQFF,TGTGCCACATCCACTCAGGGTATTGGGGGTGAGCAGTTCTTC
NA,TRBJ2-5,TRBV10-2,NA,CASSGDWDASYF,TGCGCCAGCAGTGGGGATTGGGACGCTTCATACTTC
TRBD2,TRBJ2-5,TRBV25-1,NA,CASSEFADLWGGETQYF,TGTGCCAGCAGTGAATTCGCGGACTTATGGGGGGGAGAGACCCAGTACTTC
NA,TRBJ1-1,TRBV7-3,NA,CASSLYGGPTNTEAFF,TGTGCCAGCAGCTTATACGGGGGGCCCACGAACACTGAAGCTTTCTTT
NA,TRBJ2-4,TRBV6-6,NA,CASSLGIGENIQYF,TGTGCCAGCAGCCTCGGGATAGGCGAAAACATTCAGTACTTC
NA,TRBJ1-1,TRBV11-1,once,CASSTMNTEAFF,TGTGCCAGCAGCACCATGAACACTGAAGCTTTCTTT
NA,TRBJ1-1,TRBV7-9,NA,CASSYLGRNTEAFF,TGTGCCAGCAGTTACCTTGGGCGAAACACTGAAGCTTTCTTT
NA,TRBJ1-2,TRBV4-1,NA,CASSPGERAHYGYTF,TGCGCCAGCAGTCCGGGGGAAAGAGCGCACTATGGCTACACCTTC
NA,TRBJ1-2,TRBV13,NA,CASSLGVEGGYTF,TGTGCCAGCAGCTTAGGGGTAGAGGGGGGCTACACCTTC
NA,TRBJ1-1,TRBV27,NA,CASSLFGDTEAFF,TGTGCCAGCAGTTTGTTCGGGGACACTGAAGCTTTCTTT
NA,TRBJ2-3,TRBV29-1,NA,CSVEERSGGGAIWDTQYF,TGCAGCGTTGAAGAACGGAGTGGAGGGGGGGCGATTTGGGATACGCAGTATTTT
NA,TRBJ1-3,TRBV6-5,NA,CASSDRGRGNTIYF,TGTGCCAGCAGCGATAGAGGACGGGGAAACACCATATATTTT
NA,TRBJ1-4,TRBV6-1,NA,CASRYLEATNEKLFF,TGTGCCAGCCGCTACCTTGAGGCAACTAATGAAAAACTGTTTTTT
NA,TRBJ2-1,TRBV11-2,NA,CASSPNGSPQFF,TGTGCCAGCAGCCCGAACGGGTCCCCGCAGTTCTTC
NA,TRBJ1-2,TRBV19,once,CASSFGQNYGYTF,TGTGCCAGTAGTTTTGGACAGAACTATGGCTACACCTTC
NA,TRBJ1-1,TRBV5-1,once,CASSLEGSSTEAFF,TGCGCCAGCAGCTTGGAGGGCTCTAGTACTGAAGCTTTCTTT
NA,TRBJ2-7,TRBV21-1,NA,CASSNRDRINEQYF,TGTGCCAGCAGCAACCGGGACAGGATCAACGAGCAGTACTTC
TRBD1,TRBJ1-1,TRBV6-5,NA,CASSFRTGGPEAFF,TGTGCCAGCAGTTTTAGGACAGGGGGACCTGAAGCTTTCTTT
NA,TRBJ1-5,TRBV19,NA,CASTPGRGPKPQHF,TGTGCCAGTACCCCGGGGAGGGGTCCGAAGCCCCAGCATTTT
NA,TRBJ1-2,TRBV28,once,CASSPYASIIGPYGYTF,TGTGCCAGCAGTCCGTACGCCTCGATCATAGGTCCCTATGGCTACACCTTC
NA,TRBJ1-2,TRBV13,NA,CASSLGDGNYGYTF,TGTGCCAGCAGCTTAGGCGACGGGAACTATGGCTACACCTTC
NA,TRBJ2-7,TRBV5-6,once,CASSSGNYEQYF,TGTGCCAGCAGCTCCGGGAACTACGAGCAGTACTTC
NA,TRBJ2-1,TRBV7-3,NA,CASSLNPGPPNEQFF,TGTGCCAGCAGCTTAAATCCGGGACCACCCAATGAGCAGTTCTTC
NA,TRBJ1-6,TRBV10-3,few,CAISEAHRGGAGSPLHF,TGTGCCATCAGTGAAGCTCACCGCGGGGGCGCGGGATCACCCCTCCACTTT
NA,TRBJ2-1,TRBV9,NA,CASSLEGPPWDEQFF,TGTGCCAGCAGCCTCGAGGGGCCCCCCTGGGATGAGCAGTTCTTC
TRBD2,TRBJ2-7,TRBV2,NA,CASSISGGRLYEQYF,TGTGCCAGCAGCATTAGCGGGGGGCGTCTTTACGAGCAGTACTTC
NA,TRBJ2-3,TRBV10-3,NA,CAISEPKWDRVTDTQYF,TGTGCCATCAGTGAGCCCAAGTGGGACCGTGTCACAGATACGCAGTATTTT
TRBD1,TRBJ2-7,TRBV4-2,NA,CASSQAAWGTGETYEQYF,TGTGCCAGCAGCCAAGCAGCCTGGGGGACAGGGGAAACCTACGAGCAGTACTTC